This TCR beta chain was found in a study of blood T cell repertoires in COVID-19. Authors' data handling: Reference gene primer amplification in the assay estimated nucleated cell counts. Clones were sequenced by immunoSEQ multiplex PCR, and TCRdb holds only the in-frame ones, with some missing. That table is the source of V, J and clone size, and D and trimming were worked out from the DNA. The table shows tens of thousands of clones, with more than 65% occurring only once. V lost 3 bases and J lost 4, with 15 bases in between. The germline CDR1 and CDR2 sequences are LNHDA and SQIVND (reference sequence). This CDR3 spans 15 amino acids.

The chain carries TRBV19 and TRBJ1-1; D not resolved. The sequenced sample was peripheral blood. The origin of this receptor is a man aged 60 to 75 with acute or convalescent COVID-19. CDR3 amino acids: CASSMFWLPGTEAFF. In DNA form, the CDR3 reads TGTGCCAGTAGTATGTTTTGGCTCCCAGGCACTGAAGCTTTCTTT.